These 2 T cell receptor beta chains came from one sample sequenced in a study of T-cell memory formation after mild COVID-19. From the 5' RACE reads, TCRdb called clonotypes with MiXCR, one entry per CDR3 protein. The sample has about 200,000 distinct CDR3 sequences, around 9.1% seen once; the top ten hold approximately 3.3%. The sample consisted of PBMCs or a T cell subset sorted from them (not recorded which). The receptors stem from a man aged 18-30 years who had mild COVID-19 (a few samples of this study predate the infection). Cell type and time point are not known.

This clonotype was picked up many times. The CDR3 DNA reads as TGTGCCAGCTCACCGCAGGGAGGGCAGCAGTTCTTC. Protein: CASSPQGGQQFF. The rearrangement joins TRBV18 to TRBJ2-1; 7 bases are a match to TRBD2. The V gene end was trimmed by 3 bases and the J gene end by 11 bases; junction bases not matched to a gene: 4. Per germline, CDR1 KGHSH and CDR2 LQKENI. CDR3 length: 12 residues. The variable domain in full, with the rest retrieved from reference TRBV18 and TRBJ2-1, is NAGVMQNPRHLVRRRGQEARLRCSPMKGHSHVYWYRQLPEEGLKFMVYLQKENIIDESGMPKERFSAEFPKEGPSILRIQQVVRGDSAAYFCASSPQGGQQFFGPGTRLTVL.

This chain uses TRBV20-1 with TRBJ1-1; tentative D call: TRBD1 (6 bases). V was clipped by 3 bases and J by 6 bases, with 11 bases between them. This CDR3 region has 12 residues. In germline, CDR1 is DFQATT, CDR2 SNEGSKA (reference sequence). The CDR3 spells CSASNRVSEAFF. CDR3 nucleotides: TGCAGTGCTAGCAACAGGGTTTCTGAAGCTTTCTTT.